This T cell receptor beta chain was retrieved from a study of T cell responses to AZD1222 COVID-19 vaccine. Generated by immunoSEQ multiplex PCR, the TCRdb table keeps only in-frame clones and is missing some. The repertoire holds over 110,000 clones, with approximately 90% as singletons. V lost 4 bases and J lost 1, with 7 bases in between. Germline values: CDR1 MNHEY, CDR2 SVGEGT. The CDR3 totals 14 residues. The TCR sequence derives from an adult who received the AZD1222 COVID-19 vaccine. V usage is TRBV6-2 or TRBV6-3 and J usage is TRBJ2-2, with D uncertain. Source: peripheral blood, taken 28 days after the second AZD1222 dose. CDR3 amino acids: CASSSNWNTGELFF. In DNA, the CDR3 is TGTGCCAGCAGTTCGAATTGGAACACCGGGGAGCTGTTTTTT.